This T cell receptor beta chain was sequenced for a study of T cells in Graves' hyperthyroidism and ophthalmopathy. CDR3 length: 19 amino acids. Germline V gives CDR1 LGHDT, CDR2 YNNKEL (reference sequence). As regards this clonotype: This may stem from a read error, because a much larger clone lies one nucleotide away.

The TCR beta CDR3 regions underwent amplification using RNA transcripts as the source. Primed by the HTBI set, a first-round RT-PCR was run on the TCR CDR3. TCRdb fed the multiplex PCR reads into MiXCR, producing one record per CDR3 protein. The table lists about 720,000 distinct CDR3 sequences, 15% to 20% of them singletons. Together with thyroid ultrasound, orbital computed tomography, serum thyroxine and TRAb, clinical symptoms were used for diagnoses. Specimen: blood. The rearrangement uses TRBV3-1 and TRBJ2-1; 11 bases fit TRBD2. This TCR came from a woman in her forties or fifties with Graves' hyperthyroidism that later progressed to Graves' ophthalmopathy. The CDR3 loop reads CASTPRGVAGGPGYNGQFF. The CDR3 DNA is TGTGCCAGCACCCCGCGGGGGGTAGCGGGGGGGCCGGGGTACAATGGGCAGTTCTTC.